A selection of T cell receptor beta chains follows, all from one sample in a study of PD-L1 blockade in urothelial cancer. Using immunoSEQ multiplex PCR, the repertoire was profiled, and TCRdb retains in-frame clones only, with some absent. The sample lists around 45,000 clones; around 82% were seen once. The sequencing used PBMCs, collected around atezolizumab (anti-PD-L1) treatment. These receptors came from a man in his sixties with urothelial cancer. The CDR3 runs from the conserved cysteine through the conserved F or W. A D gene is named only where the DNA matches it firmly. Clone sizes are given selectively: once, few, many, or a class where the clone is expanded.

D	size	V	J	DNA	CDR3
TRBD2	once	TRBV28	TRBJ2-1	TGTGCCAGCAGTTTAGCGGGAGGGCGCCACAATGAGCAGTTCTTC	CASSLAGGRHNEQFF
.	.	TRBV6-1	TRBJ2-5	TGTGCCAGCAGCGAAGCCGGGACAAAAGAGACCCAGTACTTC	CASSEAGTKETQYF
.	.	TRBV5-6	TRBJ2-3	TGTGCCAGCAGCTTGGCTCGGGTTAGCACAGATACGCAGTATTTT	CASSLARVSTDTQYF
.	once	TRBV27	TRBJ1-5	TGTGCCAGCAGTCCAGACTATTCACATAATCAGCCCCAGCATTTT	CASSPDYSHNQPQHF
TRBD2	.	TRBV6-5	TRBJ2-5	TGTGCCAGCAGTCCCGGACTAGCGGGAGGCGAGACCCAGTACTTC	CASSPGLAGGETQYF
.	once	TRBV6-4	TRBJ1-6	TGTGCCAGCAGTGAAGCGACAGTTAATTCACCCCTCCACTTT	CASSEATVNSPLHF
TRBD1	.	TRBV5-4	TRBJ1-1	TGTGCCAGCAGCTTCCTCGACAGGGGTAGGGGAACTGAAGCTTTCTTT	CASSFLDRGRGTEAFF
TRBD2	many	TRBV2	TRBJ2-7	TGTGCCAGCAGTGATCCCCGAGGACTAGCGGGAGAATGGGAGCAGTACTTC	CASSDPRGLAGEWEQYF
TRBD1	once	TRBV25-1	TRBJ1-2	TGTGCCAGCAGTGGCCGGGACAGGGGAGGCTACACCTTC	CASSGRDRGGYTF
.	.	TRBV27	TRBJ2-5	TGTGCCAGCAGTTCGGAAGAGACCCAGTACTTC	CASSSEETQYF
.	.	TRBV14	TRBJ2-1	TGTGCCAGCAGCCAAGATCTTTTAGGGGGGCAGTTCTTC	CASSQDLLGGQFF
TRBD1	.	TRBV4-1	TRBJ2-1	TGCGCCAGCAGCCAAGTGGGACAGAACTACAATGAGCAGTTCTTC	CASSQVGQNYNEQFF
TRBD2	.	TRBV5-1	TRBJ2-3	TGCGCCAGCAGCTTGGGCCTAGCGGGGGGAGATACGCAGTATTTT	CASSLGLAGGDTQYF
TRBD1	.	TRBV10-3	TRBJ1-2	TGTGCCATCAGTGGGCCGGGACAGGGAACGGGAAATGGCTACACCTTC	CAISGPGQGTGNGYTF
TRBD1	once	TRBV9	TRBJ1-4	TGTGCCAGCAGCGTGGGACCGACAGGGGGTGAAAAACTGTTTTTT	CASSVGPTGGEKLFF
TRBD1	.	TRBV7-8	TRBJ2-3	TGTGCCAGCAGCTTAACGGGCAGGGGGCGTACAGATACGCAGTATTTT	CASSLTGRGRTDTQYF
.	.	TRBV6-4	TRBJ2-3	TGTGCCAGCAGTGAAACTGGGGCCCCGGATACGCAGTATTTT	CASSETGAPDTQYF
TRBD2	.	TRBV28	TRBJ2-5	TGTGCCAGCAGTGAAGGACTAGCGGGACGAAGAGGGCAGACCCAGTACTTC	CASSEGLAGRRGQTQYF
TRBD1	.	TRBV19	TRBJ1-5	TGTGCCAGTAGTCCCCAGGGGGCGATTCAGCCCCAGCATTTT	CASSPQGAIQPQHF
TRBD2	.	TRBV30	TRBJ2-5	TGTGCCTGGGGGAGACCAACGGGCGGGAGGGGCCAAGAGACCCAGTACTTC	CAWGRPTGGRGQETQYF
TRBD2	.	TRBV18	TRBJ2-7	TGTGCCAGCTCGCATAGCACTGTAACTAGCGGACAAGCCTACGAGCAGTACTTC	CASSHSTVTSGQAYEQYF
TRBD2	once	TRBV5-1	TRBJ2-3	TGCGCCAGCAGCTTGCGCGGGAGGCCTACAGATACGCAGTATTTT	CASSLRGRPTDTQYF
.	once	TRBV18	TRBJ1-1	TGTGCCAGCTCACCACAAGCGGGGACTGAAGCTTTCTTT	CASSPQAGTEAFF
.	.	TRBV19	TRBJ1-1	TGTGCCAGTAGTCTGCGCCCCGTTTCGAACACTGAAGCTTTCTTT	CASSLRPVSNTEAFF
TRBD2	.	TRBV7-9	TRBJ2-7	TGTGCCAGCAGCTTTACTAGCGGGGAGACCTACGAGCAGTACTTC	CASSFTSGETYEQYF
.	few	TRBV28	TRBJ2-7	TGTGCCAGCAGCTTCCCTCGGGGGGCGATCCTCACCTACGAGCAGTACTTC	CASSFPRGAILTYEQYF